The 5 T cell receptor beta chains below all came from one sample that was sequenced in a study of PD-1 blockade in mismatch repair-deficient tumors. Sequenced by immunoSEQ multiplex PCR; TCRdb stores in-frame clones only, minus some. The sample includes roughly 130,000 clones, 85% to 90% of them seen just once. The material sequenced was peripheral blood, taken approximately 72 weeks after starting pembrolizumab. These receptor sequences come from an adult with mismatch repair-deficient cancer.

V usage is TRBV7-9 and J usage is TRBJ1-1; D is undetermined. The germline CDR1 and CDR2 sequences are SEHNR and FQNEAQ (reference sequence). V lost 5 bases and J lost 13, with 5 bases in between. The CDR3 totals 8 residues. CDR3 DNA sequence: TGTGCCAGCAGCCCCAGTTTCTTT. It encodes CASSPSFF.

The V gene is TRBV10-3, the J gene TRBJ1-2; no clear D gene. The CDR3 runs 15 residues. Deletions cut 0 bases from V and 1 base from J, with 9 bases between. Germline assignment: CDR1 ENHRY and CDR2 SYGVKD. CDR3 sequence (DNA): TGTGCCATCAGTGAGTCGCCCAGCGGTAACTATGGCTACACCTTC. Translating it yields CAISESPSGNYGYTF.

The gene calls are TRBV28 and TRBJ1-2; 7 nucleotides line up with TRBD1. The CDR3 runs to 14 residues. The J segment lost 4 bases and the V segment lost 5 bases, leaving 7 bases of the junction unmatched. Germline CDR1 and CDR2: MDHEN and SYDVKM. Here the CDR3 reads CASSPQGQIYGYTF. DNA for the CDR3: TGTGCCAGCAGTCCCCAGGGACAGATCTATGGCTACACCTTC.

The CDR3 DNA follows: TGTGCAAGTCGCTTAGGCCGGGACAGGGAAGTGTGTACTGAAGCTTTCTTT. Its translation: CASRLGRDREVCTEAFF. The chain employs TRBV12-2 and TRBJ1-1; the table's D call TRBD1 went unverified against the DNA. TRBV12-2 is given as a pseudogene. The length of the CDR3 is 17 residues.

This clone was seen just once. CDR3 DNA: TGCGCCAGCAGCTTAGTGGCTAGCGGGAATGAGCAGTACTTC. It encodes CASSLVASGNEQYF. This chain uses TRBV5-1 with TRBJ2-7, with 9 bases fitting TRBD2. This CDR3 spans 14 amino acids. Germline CDR1 reads SGHRS; CDR2 reads YFSETQ. Trimming took 2 bases from V and 7 from J; bases not matched to a gene: 7.